This T cell receptor beta chain was obtained from a study of T cell responses to AZD1222 COVID-19 vaccine. The method was immunoSEQ multiplex PCR; TCRdb's version includes in-frame clones alone and lacks a portion of them. The table lists 110,000 or so clones, approximately 89% of them singletons, with about two fifths in the top ten. Regarding the study as a whole: Increases in Spike-specific TCR breadth and depth were seen after two AZD1222 doses. Epitopes outside B.1.351 and B.1.1.7 mutated regions reportedly drew nearly half of spike TCRs.

Deletions cut 3 bases from V and 1 base from J, with 13 bases between. This CDR3 comprises 15 residues. Germline V gene sequence: CDR1 MDHEN, CDR2 SYDVKM. Concerning this clone: Its antigen is unidentified.

The source is an adult who received the AZD1222 COVID-19 vaccine. This chain links TRBV28 with TRBJ2-7; D not resolved. The sequences come from peripheral blood, collected 28 days after the second AZD1222 dose. The CDR3 DNA follows: TGTGCCAGCAGTTTCGGTCGGGCTGGGTCCTACGAGCAGTACTTC. Its protein is CASSFGRAGSYEQYF.